These 20 T cell receptor beta chains originate from one sample sequenced in a study of blood T cell repertoires in COVID-19. Some clones are missing from TCRdb's copy, which holds only in-frame ones; the method was immunoSEQ multiplex PCR. The sample has around 300,000 clones; around four fifths are singletons. The sequenced material came from peripheral blood. Receptors were obtained from a woman aged 45-65 years with active or convalescent COVID-19.

This clone was recorded a few times. The chain joins TRBV15 to TRBJ1-5; D possibly corresponds to TRBD1 (6 bases). CDR1 and CDR2 (germline): LNHNV, YYDKDF (reference sequence). This CDR3 region has 19 residues. V lost 0 bases to trimming and J lost 2 bases, with 20 bases between them. The CDR3 spells CATSRDLRGQGRGNQPQHF. CDR3 nucleotides: TGTGCCACCAGCAGAGATCTCAGGGGACAAGGACGGGGCAATCAGCCCCAGCATTTT.

The rearrangement links TRBV29-1 to TRBJ1-2; D is possibly TRBD1 (5 bases). Between the trimmed V and J ends, which lost 7 bases and 4 bases, there was a span of 13 bases. The CDR3 runs to 12 residues. The germline V gene has CDR1 SQVTM and CDR2 ANQGSEA. This CDR3 is CSAPDSSYGYTF. The DNA of the CDR3 is TGCAGCGCCCCAGACAGTTCCTATGGCTACACCTTC.

The chain uses TRBV13 and TRBJ1-2, with D unclear. CDR1 is PRHDT, CDR2 FYEKMQ, per germline (reference sequence). This CDR3 spans 13 amino acids. Trimming left V 5 bases short and J 4 bases short, with 11 bases between. Here the CDR3 DNA reads TGTGCCAGCAGCGTTTCGAGCTTCTATGGCTACACCTTC. Protein: CASSVSSFYGYTF.

This chain connects TRBV27 to TRBJ2-2, with 9 bases that match TRBD2. This CDR3 is 16 amino acids long. Germline CDR1 and CDR2: MNHEY and SMNVEV (reference sequence). The J segment lost 7 bases and the V segment lost 4 bases, leaving 10 bases of the junction unmatched. The CDR3 protein is CASSSPPRLADGELFF. The CDR3 coding sequence is TGTGCCAGCAGTTCACCCCCTAGACTAGCGGACGGGGAGCTGTTTTTT.

The rearrangement links TRBV19 to TRBJ2-1; 11 bases align to TRBD2. CDR3 size: 13 residues. After removal of 6 bases from V and 8 bases from J, the junction contained 3 bases not matched to a gene. Germline V gene sequence: CDR1 LNHDA, CDR2 SQIVND (reference sequence). CDR3 region: CASRLAGVDEQFF. The CDR3 nucleotides are TGTGCCAGTAGACTAGCGGGAGTCGATGAGCAGTTCTTC.

The chain recombines TRBV7-6 with TRBJ1-3; weak D call: TRBD1 (6 bases). Germline CDR1 SGHVS, CDR2 FNYEAQ. This CDR3 is 15 amino acids long. The germline V and J ends were trimmed by 6 bases and 3 bases, with 15 bases remaining between them. The CDR3 is CASRSLQGDGNTIYF. DNA of the CDR3: TGTGCCAGCAGGTCGCTACAGGGAGATGGAAACACCATATATTTT.

This clone showed up just once. The chain combines TRBV6-4 with TRBJ1-6, with TRBD1 matching over 9 bases. V lost 5 bases to trimming and J lost 6 bases; unmatched junction nucleotides: 5. Germline V gene sequence: CDR1 MRHNA, CDR2 SNTAGT. The CDR3 totals 15 residues. CDR3 DNA sequence: TGTGCCAGCAGTCCCCTGGGACAGGGTAATTCACCCCTCCACTTT. Protein: CASSPLGQGNSPLHF.

This clone was seen a single time. J is TRBJ2-7 and V is TRBV27; TRBD2 matches 8 bases. Germline V gene sequence: CDR1 MNHEY, CDR2 SMNVEV (reference sequence). The CDR3 loop spans 15 amino acids. The ends lost 2 bases at V and 5 bases at J; junction bases unmatched: 8. CDR3 sequence: CASSLESSGSHEQYF. DNA for the CDR3: TGTGCCAGCAGTTTAGAATCCAGCGGGAGCCACGAGCAGTACTTC.

This chain connects TRBV7-2 to TRBJ2-1; 9 nucleotides match TRBD2. The ends lost 0 bases at V and 10 bases at J; junction bases unmatched: 7. The CDR3 extends over 15 amino acids. The germline V gene has CDR1 SGHTA and CDR2 FQGNSA. CDR3 loop: CASSLALAGTGEQFF. The DNA of the CDR3 is TGTGCCAGCAGCTTAGCTCTAGCGGGGACTGGGGAGCAGTTCTTC.

The rearrangement uses TRBV28 and TRBJ1-1, with 12 bases lining up with TRBD1. This CDR3 has 16 residues. CDR1 MDHEN and CDR2 SYDVKM come from the germline V gene. After removal of 4 bases from V and 5 bases from J, the junction contained 8 bases not matched to a gene. CDR3 in DNA: TGTGCCAGCAGTTCTCCGGGACAGGGGGCAGGGACTGAAGCTTTCTTT. It specifies CASSSPGQGAGTEAFF. The full variable domain, rest sourced from reference TRBV28 and TRBJ1-1, is DVKVTQSSRYLVKRTGEKVFLECVQDMDHENMFWYRQDPGLGLRLIYFSYDVKMKEKGDIPEGYSVSREKKERFSLILESASTNQTSMYLCASSSPGQGAGTEAFFGQGTRLTVV.

The chain joins TRBV28 to TRBJ1-3; D uncertain. Germline assignment: CDR1 MDHEN and CDR2 SYDVKM. The CDR3 runs 12 residues. The V end lost 4 bases, the J end lost 2 bases, and 3 bases lay between the germline ends. The CDR3 DNA is TGTGCCAGCAGTTCCGCTGGAAACACCATATATTTT. Translating it yields CASSSAGNTIYF.

The chain joins TRBV5-1 to TRBJ1-1; the D is unclear. V was pared by 0 bases and J by 6 bases, with 18 bases between. Germline V gene data show CDR1 as SGHRS and CDR2 as YFSETQ. This CDR3 region has 16 residues. CDR3 amino acids: CASSLGLEQLSPEAFF. Written as DNA, the CDR3 is TGCGCCAGCAGCTTGGGCCTTGAACAGCTATCGCCTGAAGCTTTCTTT.

The genes are TRBV19 and TRBJ1-6; the D is unclear. Per germline, CDR1 LNHDA and CDR2 SQIVND (reference sequence). Trimming removed 6 bases from V and 10 bases from J, with 19 bases in between. The CDR3 runs 15 residues. The CDR3 DNA sequence: TGTGCCAGTAGACCGGACTTTCTGGGCACCTCACCCCTCCACTTT. Amino acids: CASRPDFLGTSPLHF.

The chain uses TRBV29-1 and TRBJ1-2; 7 positions match TRBD1. This CDR3 contains 12 residues. Germline loops: CDR1 SQVTM, CDR2 ANQGSEA. V gave up 3 bases and J gave up 7 bases; unmatched junction bases: 5. CDR3 residues: CSVDQTGSGYTF. The CDR3 nucleotides read TGCAGCGTTGACCAGACAGGGTCTGGCTACACCTTC.

V is TRBV13 and J is TRBJ1-6; 7 bases match TRBD1. V was clipped by 6 bases and J by 6 bases; unmatched bases: 8. The CDR3 loop spans 15 amino acids. The germline gives CDR1 PRHDT, CDR2 FYEKMQ (reference sequence). CDR3 protein: CASSGQDRINSPLHF. Written as DNA, the CDR3 is TGTGCCAGCAGTGGACAGGACAGGATTAATTCACCCCTCCACTTT.

The genes are TRBV15 and TRBJ1-2, with 7 bases identical to TRBD1. Germline values: CDR1 LNHNV, CDR2 YYDKDF (reference sequence). The V and J ends lost 3 bases and 6 bases, in that order; junction bases with no gene match: 1. The CDR3 covers 12 residues. In nucleotides, the CDR3 is TGTGCCACCAGCAGGACAGGGAATGGCTACACCTTC. This gives the protein CATSRTGNGYTF.

The V call is TRBV24-1, the J call TRBJ2-3, with D perhaps TRBD2 (5 bases). The CDR3 spans 14 residues. V lost 3 bases and J lost 5, with 11 bases in between. Germline-derived CDR1 and CDR2 are KGHDR and SFDVKD. The CDR3 DNA is TGTGCCACCAGTGATAGGGCAGGAGGAGATACGCAGTATTTT. It yields the protein CATSDRAGGDTQYF.

The chain couples TRBV20-1 to TRBJ2-3, with 7 bases fitting TRBD2. With 6 bases clipped from V and 5 bases from J, the junction kept 11 bases outside the gene matches. Germline values: CDR1 DFQATT, CDR2 SNEGSKA (reference sequence). This CDR3 is built from 14 residues. The CDR3 spells CSASGLGVVDTQYF. The CDR3, as DNA: TGCAGTGCAAGTGGACTAGGGGTGGTAGATACGCAGTATTTT.

As for this clone: Being one base from a much bigger clone, this may be a read error. This rearrangement joins TRBV27 to TRBJ1-1; D possibly corresponds to TRBD1 (5 bases). This CDR3 contains 13 residues. The germline V and J ends were trimmed by 4 bases and 0 bases, with 6 bases remaining between them. CDR1 is MNHEY and CDR2 is SMNVEV in the germline V gene (reference sequence). CDR3 coding DNA: TGTGCCAGCAGTTCCAGGGTGAACACTGAAGCTTTCTTT. Translated, it gives CASSSRVNTEAFF.

The chain carries TRBV6-6 and TRBJ2-2, with D maybe TRBD1 (5 bases). Trimming removed 6 bases from V and 2 bases from J, with 7 bases in between. The germline V gene encodes CDR1 MNHNY and CDR2 SVGAGI (reference sequence). The CDR3 extends over 13 amino acids. CDR3 DNA: TGTGCCAGCAGGGACACTAACACCGGGGAGCTGTTTTTT. Protein: CASRDTNTGELFF.